The subject of this entry is one T cell receptor (beta chain). The entry originates in a study of CD8 T cells in acute hepatitis C reinfection. On the study more broadly: Follow-up samples came at least 347 days after estimated infection, from resolvers.

This table comes from immunoSEQ multiplex PCR, and its TCRdb copy is limited to in-frame clones, with some not included. The profile shows 2,500 or so clones, less than 75% of them singletons. Between the trimmed V and J ends, which lost 4 bases and 4 bases, there was a span of 8 bases. This CDR3 contains 13 residues. CDR1 and CDR2 (germline): SGHTA, FQGNSA. Whole-study results and caveats: No chronic follow-up sample yielded enough NS3-1073 specific cells. CDR3 sequences shared with other epitopes were rare. TRBV04 and TRBV06 were preferentially used in all groups, not explained by naive pool overrepresentation.

Time point specified: at least 347 days after estimated infection, following spontaneous clearance. Sequencing of hepatitis C virus-specific cells was done ex vivo rather than after in vitro expansion. The chain links TRBV7-2 to TRBJ2-1; weak D call: TRBD1 (6 bases). Sequenced here: HCV NS3-1073 tetramer-sorted CD8+ T cells from PBMCs, sampled at follow-up. The sequence came from a man aged 35 to 55 who spontaneously cleared hepatitis C infection. CDR3 sequence: CASSYDRYNEQFF. The CDR3 DNA reads TGTGCCAGCAGCTACGACAGGTACAATGAGCAGTTCTTC.